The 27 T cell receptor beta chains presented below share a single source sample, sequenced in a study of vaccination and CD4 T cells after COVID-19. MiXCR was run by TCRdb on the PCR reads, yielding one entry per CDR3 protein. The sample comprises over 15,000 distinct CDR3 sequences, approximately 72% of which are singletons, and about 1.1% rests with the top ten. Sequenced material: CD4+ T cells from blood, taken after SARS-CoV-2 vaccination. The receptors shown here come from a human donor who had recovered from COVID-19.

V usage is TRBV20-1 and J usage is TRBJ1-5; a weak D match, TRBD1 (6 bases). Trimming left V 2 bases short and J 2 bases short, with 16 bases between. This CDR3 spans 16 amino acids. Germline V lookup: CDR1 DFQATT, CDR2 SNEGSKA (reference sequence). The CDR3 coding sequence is TGCAGTGCTAGAAAGTTAGGCAGGGGTCGCAATCAGCCCCAGCATTTT. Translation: CSARKLGRGRNQPQHF.

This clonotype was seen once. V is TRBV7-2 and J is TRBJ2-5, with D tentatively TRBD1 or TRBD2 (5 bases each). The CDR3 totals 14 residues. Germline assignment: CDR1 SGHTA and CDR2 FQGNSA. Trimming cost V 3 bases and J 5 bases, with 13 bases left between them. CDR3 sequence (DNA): TGTGCCAGCAGCTTCCGGGACGGTTCGGAGACCCAGTACTTC. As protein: CASSFRDGSETQYF.

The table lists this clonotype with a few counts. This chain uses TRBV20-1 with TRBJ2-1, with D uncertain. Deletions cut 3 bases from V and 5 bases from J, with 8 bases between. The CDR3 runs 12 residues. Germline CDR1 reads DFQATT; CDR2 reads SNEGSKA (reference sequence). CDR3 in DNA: TGCAGTGCTAGCGTGGTTGACAATGAGCAGTTCTTC. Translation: CSASVVDNEQFF.

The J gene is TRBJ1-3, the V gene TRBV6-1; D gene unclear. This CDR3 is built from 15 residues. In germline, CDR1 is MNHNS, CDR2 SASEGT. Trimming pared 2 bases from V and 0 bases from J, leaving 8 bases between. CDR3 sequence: CASSELGYSGNTIYF. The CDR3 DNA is TGTGCCAGCAGTGAACTCGGGTACTCTGGAAACACCATATATTTT.

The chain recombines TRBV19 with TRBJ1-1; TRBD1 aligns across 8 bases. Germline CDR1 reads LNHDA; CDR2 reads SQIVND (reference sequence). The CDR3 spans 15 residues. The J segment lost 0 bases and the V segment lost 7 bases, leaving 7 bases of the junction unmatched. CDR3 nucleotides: TGTGCCAGTACCGGGGGGACAGGTATGAACACTGAAGCTTTCTTT. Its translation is CASTGGTGMNTEAFF.

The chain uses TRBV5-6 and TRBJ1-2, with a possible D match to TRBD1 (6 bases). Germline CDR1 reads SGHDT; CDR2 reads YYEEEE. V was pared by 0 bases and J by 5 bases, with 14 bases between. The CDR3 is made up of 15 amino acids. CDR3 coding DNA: TGTGCCAGCAGCTTGGCTGGGGGGCTGGGGTATGGCTACACCTTC. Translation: CASSLAGGLGYGYTF.

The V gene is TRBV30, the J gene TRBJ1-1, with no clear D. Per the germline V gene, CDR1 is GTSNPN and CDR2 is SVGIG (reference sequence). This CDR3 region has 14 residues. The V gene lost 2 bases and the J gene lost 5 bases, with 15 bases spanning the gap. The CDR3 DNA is TGTGCCTGGAGTCCAGACCGGGGTTGGACTGAAGCTTTCTTT. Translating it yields CAWSPDRGWTEAFF.

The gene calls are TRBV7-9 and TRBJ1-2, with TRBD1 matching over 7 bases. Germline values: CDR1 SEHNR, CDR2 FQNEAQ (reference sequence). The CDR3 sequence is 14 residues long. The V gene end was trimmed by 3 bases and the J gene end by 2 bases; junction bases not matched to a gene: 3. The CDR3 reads CASSFRGLNYGYTF. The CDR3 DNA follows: TGTGCCAGCAGCTTCAGGGGGTTGAACTATGGCTACACCTTC.

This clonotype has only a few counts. The CDR3 bases are TGTGCCAGCAGTTCCCGGAGCGGCCAAGTAAATTCACCCCTCCACTTT. It translates to CASSSRSGQVNSPLHF. V usage is TRBV6-5 and J usage is TRBJ1-6; D is unclear. V lost 4 bases, J lost 7 bases, and 17 bases lay in between. Germline V gene lookup returns CDR1 MNHEY and CDR2 SVGAGI. The CDR3 covers 16 residues.

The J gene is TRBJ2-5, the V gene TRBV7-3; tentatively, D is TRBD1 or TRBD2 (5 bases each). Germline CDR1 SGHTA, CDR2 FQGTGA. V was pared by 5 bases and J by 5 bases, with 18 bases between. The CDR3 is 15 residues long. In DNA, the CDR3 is TGTGCCAGCAGCCGACTGGGGACCTTCGGGGAGACCCAGTACTTC. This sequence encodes CASSRLGTFGETQYF.

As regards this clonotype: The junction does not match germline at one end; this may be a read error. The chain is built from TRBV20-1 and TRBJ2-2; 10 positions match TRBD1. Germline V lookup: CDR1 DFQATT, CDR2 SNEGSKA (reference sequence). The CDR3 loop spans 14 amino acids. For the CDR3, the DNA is TGCAGTGCCAGGGACAGGGGAAGCACCGGGGGGCTGTTTTTT. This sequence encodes CSARDRGSTGGLFF.

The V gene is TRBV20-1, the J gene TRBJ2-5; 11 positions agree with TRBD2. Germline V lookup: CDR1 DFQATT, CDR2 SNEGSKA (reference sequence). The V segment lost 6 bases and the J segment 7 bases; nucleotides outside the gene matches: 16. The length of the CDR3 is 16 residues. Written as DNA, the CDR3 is TGCAGTGCCCAGGGATTAGCGGGAGGGCCGTTGGGGACCCAGTACTTC. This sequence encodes CSAQGLAGGPLGTQYF.

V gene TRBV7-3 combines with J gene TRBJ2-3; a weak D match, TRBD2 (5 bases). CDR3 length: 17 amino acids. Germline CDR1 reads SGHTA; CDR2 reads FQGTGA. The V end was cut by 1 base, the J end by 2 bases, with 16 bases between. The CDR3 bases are TGTGCCAGCAGCTTAATGAGGGCCTTTCCCGACACAGATACGCAGTATTTT. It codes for CASSLMRAFPDTDTQYF.

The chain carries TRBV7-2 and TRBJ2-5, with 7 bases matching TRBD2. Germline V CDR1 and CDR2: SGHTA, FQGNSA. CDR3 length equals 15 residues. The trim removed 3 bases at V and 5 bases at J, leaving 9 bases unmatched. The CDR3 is CASSFSGANLETQYF. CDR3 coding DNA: TGTGCCAGCAGCTTCAGCGGGGCGAACCTGGAGACCCAGTACTTC.

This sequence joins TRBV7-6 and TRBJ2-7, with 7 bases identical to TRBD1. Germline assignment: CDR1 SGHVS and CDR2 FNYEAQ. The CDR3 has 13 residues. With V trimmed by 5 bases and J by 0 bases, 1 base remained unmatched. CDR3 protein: CASSKGASYEQYF. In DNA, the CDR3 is TGTGCCAGCAGCAAGGGGGCCTCCTACGAGCAGTACTTC.

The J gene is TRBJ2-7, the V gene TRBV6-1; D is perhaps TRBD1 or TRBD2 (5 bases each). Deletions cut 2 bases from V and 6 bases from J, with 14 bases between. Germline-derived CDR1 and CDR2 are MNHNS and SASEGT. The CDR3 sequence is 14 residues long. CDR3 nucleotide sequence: TGTGCCAGCAGTGAATATCGAGGGGCCGGCGAGCAGTACTTC. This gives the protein CASSEYRGAGEQYF.

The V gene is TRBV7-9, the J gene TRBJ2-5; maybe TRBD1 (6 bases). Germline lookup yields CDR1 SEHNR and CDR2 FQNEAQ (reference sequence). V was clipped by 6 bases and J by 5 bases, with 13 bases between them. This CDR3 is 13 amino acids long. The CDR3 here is CASSIAGVETQYF. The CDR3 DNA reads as TGTGCCAGCAGTATAGCAGGGGTGGAGACCCAGTACTTC.

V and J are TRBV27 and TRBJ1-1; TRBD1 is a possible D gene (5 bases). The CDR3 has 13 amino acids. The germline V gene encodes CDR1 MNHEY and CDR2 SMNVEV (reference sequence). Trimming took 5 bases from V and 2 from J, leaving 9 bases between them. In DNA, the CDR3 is TGTGCCAGCAGTCGAACAGGTAACACTGAAGCTTTCTTT. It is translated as CASSRTGNTEAFF.

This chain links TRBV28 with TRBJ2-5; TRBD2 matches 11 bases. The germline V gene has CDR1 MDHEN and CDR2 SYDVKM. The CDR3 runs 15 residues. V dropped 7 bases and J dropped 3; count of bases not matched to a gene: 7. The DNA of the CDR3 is TGTGCCAGCATCGCTCTGACTAGCGGGGAAGAGACCCAGTACTTC. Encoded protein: CASIALTSGEETQYF.

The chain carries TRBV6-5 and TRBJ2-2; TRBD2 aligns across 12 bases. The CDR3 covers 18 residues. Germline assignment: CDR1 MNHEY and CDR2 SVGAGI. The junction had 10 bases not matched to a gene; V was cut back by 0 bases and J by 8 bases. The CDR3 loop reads CASSYSRASGRAVGELFF. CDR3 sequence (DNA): TGTGCCAGCAGTTACTCTAGGGCTAGCGGGAGGGCCGTAGGGGAGCTGTTTTTT.

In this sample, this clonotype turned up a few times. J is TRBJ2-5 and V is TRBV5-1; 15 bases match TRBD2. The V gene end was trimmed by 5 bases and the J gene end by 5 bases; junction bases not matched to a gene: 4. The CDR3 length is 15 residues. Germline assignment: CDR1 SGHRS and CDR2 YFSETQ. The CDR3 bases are TGCGCCAGCAGTACCGGACTAGCGGGAGGGGAGACCCAGTACTTC. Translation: CASSTGLAGGETQYF.

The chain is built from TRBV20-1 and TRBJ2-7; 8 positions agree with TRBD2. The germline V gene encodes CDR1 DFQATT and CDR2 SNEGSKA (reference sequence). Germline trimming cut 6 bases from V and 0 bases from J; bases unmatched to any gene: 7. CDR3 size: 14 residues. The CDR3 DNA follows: TGCAGTGCGATACTAGCGGTCCTCTCCTACGAGCAGTACTTC. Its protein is CSAILAVLSYEQYF.

Here the CDR3 reads CASSLAPTPPYNEQFF. The CDR3 DNA follows: TGTGCCAGCAGCTTAGCCCCGACCCCCCCCTACAATGAGCAGTTCTTC. This sequence joins TRBV7-7 and TRBJ2-1, with no clear D. Per germline, CDR1 SSHAT and CDR2 FNYEAQ (reference sequence). V was shortened by 0 bases and J by 2 bases, with 11 bases between the two germline ends. CDR3 size: 16 residues.

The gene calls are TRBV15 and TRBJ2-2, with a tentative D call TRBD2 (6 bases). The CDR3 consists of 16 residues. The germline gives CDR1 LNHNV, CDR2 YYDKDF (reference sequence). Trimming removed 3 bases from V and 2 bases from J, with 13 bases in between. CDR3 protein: CATSSVGGGNTGELFF. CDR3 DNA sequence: TGTGCCACCAGCAGTGTGGGGGGAGGAAACACCGGGGAGCTGTTTTTT.

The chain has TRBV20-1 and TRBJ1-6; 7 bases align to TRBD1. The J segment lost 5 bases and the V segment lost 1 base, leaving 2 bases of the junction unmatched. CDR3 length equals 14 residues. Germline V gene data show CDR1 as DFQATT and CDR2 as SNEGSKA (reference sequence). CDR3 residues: CSARVGGDNSPLHF. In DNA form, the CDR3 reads TGCAGTGCTAGAGTAGGGGGCGATAATTCACCCCTCCACTTT.

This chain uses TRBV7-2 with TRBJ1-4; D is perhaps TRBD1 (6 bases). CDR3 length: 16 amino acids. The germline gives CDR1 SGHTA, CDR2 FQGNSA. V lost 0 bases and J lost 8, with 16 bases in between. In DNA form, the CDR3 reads TGTGCCAGCAGCTTAGCGCGAGGGACACCCGGAGAAAAACTGTTTTTT. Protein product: CASSLARGTPGEKLFF.

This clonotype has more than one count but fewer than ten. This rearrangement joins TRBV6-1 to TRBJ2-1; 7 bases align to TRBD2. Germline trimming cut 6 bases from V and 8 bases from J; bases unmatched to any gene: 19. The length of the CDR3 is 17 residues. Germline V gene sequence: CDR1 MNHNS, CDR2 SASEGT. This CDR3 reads CASRPGGGGPYLHEQFF. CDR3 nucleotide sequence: TGTGCCAGCAGACCCGGTGGGGGAGGGCCGTATTTGCATGAGCAGTTCTTC.